The 2 T cell receptor beta chains below were found in one sample sequenced in a study of CD8 T cells in ankylosing spondylitis. Study conclusions and caveats: Within ankylosing spondylitis blood, a TCR beta motif made up of eight or nine highly homologous variants appeared to be characteristic.

These receptors are not linked to any known antigen. TCRdb itself ran the 5' RACE reads through MiXCR, one entry per CDR3 protein. Of 200,000 to 250,000 distinct CDR3 sequences in the sample, approximately 7.3% were seen once. The sample was blood, either unsorted or a sorted T cell fraction (not recorded which). The receptors stem from a male donor with ankylosing spondylitis.

This clonotype was found many times. CDR3 sequence: CATSSLGISYEQYF. In DNA, the CDR3 is TGTGCCACCAGCAGTCTCGGGATTTCCTACGAGCAGTACTTC. The chain has TRBV15 and TRBJ2-7; possibly TRBD2 for D (5 bases). In germline, CDR1 is LNHNV, CDR2 YYDKDF (reference sequence). The V end lost 3 bases, the J end lost 1 base, and 10 bases lay between the germline ends. The length of the CDR3 is 14 residues.

This clonotype was detected only a few times. The missing conserved phenylalanine or tryptophan at the end of this CDR3 makes a read error likely. DNA for the CDR3: TGTGCCAGCAGTTCATCTAGCGAGGAGATGGCGGATGAGCAGTTCGTC. Translated, it gives CASSSSSEEMADEQFV. The chain joins TRBV28 to TRBJ2-1; possibly TRBD2 for D (6 bases). Per the germline V gene, CDR1 is MDHEN and CDR2 is SYDVKM. V lost 4 bases, J lost 8 bases, and 21 bases lay in between. This CDR3 region has 16 residues.